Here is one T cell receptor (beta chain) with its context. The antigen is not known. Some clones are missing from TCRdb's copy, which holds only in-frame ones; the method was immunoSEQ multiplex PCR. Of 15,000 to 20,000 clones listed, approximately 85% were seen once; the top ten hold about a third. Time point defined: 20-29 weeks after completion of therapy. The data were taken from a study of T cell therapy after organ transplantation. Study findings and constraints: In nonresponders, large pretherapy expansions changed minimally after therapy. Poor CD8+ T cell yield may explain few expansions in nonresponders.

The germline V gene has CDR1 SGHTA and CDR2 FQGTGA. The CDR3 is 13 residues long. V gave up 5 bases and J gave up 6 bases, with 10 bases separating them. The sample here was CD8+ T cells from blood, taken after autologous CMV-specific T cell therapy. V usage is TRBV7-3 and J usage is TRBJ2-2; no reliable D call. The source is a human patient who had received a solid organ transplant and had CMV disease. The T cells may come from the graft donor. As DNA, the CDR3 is TGTGCCAGCAGCCCGATAGGGTCCGGGGAGCTGTTTTTT. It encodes CASSPIGSGELFF.